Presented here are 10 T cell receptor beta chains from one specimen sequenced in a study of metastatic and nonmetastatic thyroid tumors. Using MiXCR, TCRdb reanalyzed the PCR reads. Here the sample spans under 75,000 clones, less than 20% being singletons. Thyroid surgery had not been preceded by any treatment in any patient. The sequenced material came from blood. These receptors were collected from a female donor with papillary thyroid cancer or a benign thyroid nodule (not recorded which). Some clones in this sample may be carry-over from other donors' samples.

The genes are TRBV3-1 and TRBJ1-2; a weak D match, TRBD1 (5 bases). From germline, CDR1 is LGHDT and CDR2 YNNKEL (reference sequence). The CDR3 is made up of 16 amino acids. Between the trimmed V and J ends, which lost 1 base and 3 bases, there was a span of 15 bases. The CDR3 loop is CASSQGSGGGDYGYTF. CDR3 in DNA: TGTGCCAGCAGCCAAGGATCGGGGGGAGGTGACTATGGCTACACCTTC.

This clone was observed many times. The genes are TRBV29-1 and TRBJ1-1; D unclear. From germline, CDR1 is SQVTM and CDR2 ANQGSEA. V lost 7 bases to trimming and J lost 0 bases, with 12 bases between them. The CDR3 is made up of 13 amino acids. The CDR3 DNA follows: TGCAGCGGGCTTCGAACAGTGAACACTGAAGCTTTCTTT. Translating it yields CSGLRTVNTEAFF.

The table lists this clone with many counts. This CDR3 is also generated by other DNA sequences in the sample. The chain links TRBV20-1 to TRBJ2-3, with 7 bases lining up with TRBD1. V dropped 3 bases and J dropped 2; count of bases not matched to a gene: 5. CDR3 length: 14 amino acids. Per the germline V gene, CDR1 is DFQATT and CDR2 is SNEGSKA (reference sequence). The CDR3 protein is CSASGTVPTDTQYF. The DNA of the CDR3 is TGCAGTGCTAGCGGGACAGTTCCCACAGATACGCAGTATTTT.

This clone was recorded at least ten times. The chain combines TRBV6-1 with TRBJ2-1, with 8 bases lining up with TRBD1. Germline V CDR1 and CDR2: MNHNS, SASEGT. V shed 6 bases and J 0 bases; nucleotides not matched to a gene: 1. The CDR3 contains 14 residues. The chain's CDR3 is CASRDRDSYNEQFF. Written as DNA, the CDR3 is TGTGCCAGCAGGGACAGGGACTCCTACAATGAGCAGTTCTTC.

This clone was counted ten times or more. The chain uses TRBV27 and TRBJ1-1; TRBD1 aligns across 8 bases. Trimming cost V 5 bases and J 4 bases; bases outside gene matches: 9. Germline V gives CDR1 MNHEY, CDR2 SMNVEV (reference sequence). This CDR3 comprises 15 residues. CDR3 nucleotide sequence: TGTGCCAGCAGTCCTTACCGGGACAGGATCACTGAAGCTTTCTTT. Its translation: CASSPYRDRITEAFF.

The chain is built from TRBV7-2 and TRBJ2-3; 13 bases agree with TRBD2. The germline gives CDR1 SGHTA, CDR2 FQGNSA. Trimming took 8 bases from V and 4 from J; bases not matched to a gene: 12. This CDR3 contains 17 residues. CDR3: CASRRTSGSGGADTQYF. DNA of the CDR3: TGTGCCAGCCGTCGGACTAGCGGGAGTGGTGGGGCAGATACGCAGTATTTT.

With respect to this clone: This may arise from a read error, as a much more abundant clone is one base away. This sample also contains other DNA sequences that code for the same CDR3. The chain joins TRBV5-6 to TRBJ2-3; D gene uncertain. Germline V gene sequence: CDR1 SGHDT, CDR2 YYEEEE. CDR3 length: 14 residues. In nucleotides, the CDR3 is TGTGCCAGCAGCGATAGCCCCTCCGAACATACACAGTATTTT. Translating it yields CASSDSPSEHTQYF.

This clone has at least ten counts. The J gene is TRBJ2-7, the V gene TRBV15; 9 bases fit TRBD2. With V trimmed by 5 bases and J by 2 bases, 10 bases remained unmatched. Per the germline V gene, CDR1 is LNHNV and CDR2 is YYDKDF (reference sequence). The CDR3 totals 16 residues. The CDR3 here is CATSRGAGGSTYEQYF. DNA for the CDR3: TGTGCCACCAGCCGAGGGGCGGGAGGGTCGACCTACGAGCAGTACTTC.

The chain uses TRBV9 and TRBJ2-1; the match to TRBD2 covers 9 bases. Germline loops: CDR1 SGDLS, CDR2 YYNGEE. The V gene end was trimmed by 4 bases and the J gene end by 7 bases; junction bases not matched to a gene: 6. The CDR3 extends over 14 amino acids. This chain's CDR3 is CASSKGLAANEQFF. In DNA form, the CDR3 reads TGTGCCAGCAGCAAGGGACTAGCAGCTAATGAGCAGTTCTTC.

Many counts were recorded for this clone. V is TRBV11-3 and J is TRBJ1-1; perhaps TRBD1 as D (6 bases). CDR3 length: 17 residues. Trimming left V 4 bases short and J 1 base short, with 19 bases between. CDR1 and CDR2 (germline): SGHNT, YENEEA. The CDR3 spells CASSSLKLGQPNTEAFF. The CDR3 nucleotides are TGTGCCAGCAGCTCACTTAAACTCGGACAGCCGAACACTGAAGCTTTCTTT.